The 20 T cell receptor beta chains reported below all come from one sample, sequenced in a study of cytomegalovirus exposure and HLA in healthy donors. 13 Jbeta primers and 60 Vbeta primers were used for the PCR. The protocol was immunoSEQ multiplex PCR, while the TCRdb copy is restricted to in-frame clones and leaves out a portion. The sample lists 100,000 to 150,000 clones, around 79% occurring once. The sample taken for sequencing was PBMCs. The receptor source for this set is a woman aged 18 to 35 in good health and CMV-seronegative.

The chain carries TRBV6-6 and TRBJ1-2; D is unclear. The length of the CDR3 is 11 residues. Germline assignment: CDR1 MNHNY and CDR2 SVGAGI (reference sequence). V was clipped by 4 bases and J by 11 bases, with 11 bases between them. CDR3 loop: CASSLADGYTF. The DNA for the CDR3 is TGTGCCAGCAGTTTGGCTGACGGGTACACCTTC.

As DNA, the CDR3 is TGTGCCAGCACAAGGGGCGACTACAATGAGCAGTTCTTC. Its protein product is CASTRGDYNEQFF. V gene TRBV6-5 combines with J gene TRBJ2-1; D perhaps matches TRBD1 (5 bases). V lost 7 bases to trimming and J lost 3 bases, with 10 bases between them. This CDR3 comprises 13 residues. Germline lookup yields CDR1 MNHEY and CDR2 SVGAGI.

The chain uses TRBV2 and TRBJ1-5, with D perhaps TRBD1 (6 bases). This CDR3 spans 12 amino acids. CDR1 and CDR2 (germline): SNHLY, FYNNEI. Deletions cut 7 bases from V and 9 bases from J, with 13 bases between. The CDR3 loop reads CASKDSLGPQHF. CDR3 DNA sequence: TGTGCCAGCAAGGACAGTTTGGGGCCCCAGCATTTT.

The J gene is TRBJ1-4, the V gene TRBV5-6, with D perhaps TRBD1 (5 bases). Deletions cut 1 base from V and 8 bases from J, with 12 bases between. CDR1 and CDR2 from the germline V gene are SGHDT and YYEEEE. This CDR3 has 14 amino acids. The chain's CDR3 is CASSLTGSREKLFF. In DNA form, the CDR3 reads TGTGCCAGCAGCTTGACAGGCAGTCGGGAAAAACTGTTTTTT.

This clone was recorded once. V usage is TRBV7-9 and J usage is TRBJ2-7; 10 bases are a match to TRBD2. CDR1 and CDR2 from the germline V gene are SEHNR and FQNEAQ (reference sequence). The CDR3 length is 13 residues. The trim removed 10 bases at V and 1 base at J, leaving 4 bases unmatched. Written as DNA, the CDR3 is TGTGCCACCTCACTAGCGGGATCCTACGAGCAGTACTTC. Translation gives CATSLAGSYEQYF.

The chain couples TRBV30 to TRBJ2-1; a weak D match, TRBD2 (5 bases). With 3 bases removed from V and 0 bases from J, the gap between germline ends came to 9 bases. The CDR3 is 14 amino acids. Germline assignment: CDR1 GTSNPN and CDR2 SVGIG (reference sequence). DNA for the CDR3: TGTGCCTGGAGGGAGGTGAGCTCCTACAATGAGCAGTTCTTC. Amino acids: CAWREVSSYNEQFF. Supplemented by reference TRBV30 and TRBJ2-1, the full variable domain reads SQTIHQWPATLVQPVGSPLSLECTVEGTSNPNLYWYRQAAGRGLQLLFYSVGIGQISSEVPQNLSASRPQDRQFILSSKKLLLSDSGFYLCAWREVSSYNEQFFGPGTRLTVL.

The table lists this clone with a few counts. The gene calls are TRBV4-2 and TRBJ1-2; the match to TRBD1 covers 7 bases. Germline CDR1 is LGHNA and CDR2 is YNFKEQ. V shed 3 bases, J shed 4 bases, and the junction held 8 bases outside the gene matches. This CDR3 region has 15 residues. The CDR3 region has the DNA TGTGCCAGCAGCCAGGCGAATGGACAGGTCTATGGCTACACCTTC. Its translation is CASSQANGQVYGYTF.

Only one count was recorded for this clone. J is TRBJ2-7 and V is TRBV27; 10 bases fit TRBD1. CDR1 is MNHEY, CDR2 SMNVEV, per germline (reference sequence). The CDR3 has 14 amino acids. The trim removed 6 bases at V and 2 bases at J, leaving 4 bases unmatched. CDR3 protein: CASRRTGGTYEQYF. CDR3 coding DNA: TGTGCCAGCAGGAGGACAGGGGGAACCTACGAGCAGTACTTC.

The CDR3 here is CASSMVAGSVAFF. The CDR3 DNA is TGTGCCAGTAGTATGGTGGCGGGGTCGGTAGCTTTCTTT. The chain recombines TRBV19 with TRBJ1-1; D gene ambiguous. V was cut by 3 bases and J by 10 bases, with 15 bases left in between. Per the germline V gene, CDR1 is LNHDA and CDR2 is SQIVND (reference sequence). The length of the CDR3 is 13 residues.

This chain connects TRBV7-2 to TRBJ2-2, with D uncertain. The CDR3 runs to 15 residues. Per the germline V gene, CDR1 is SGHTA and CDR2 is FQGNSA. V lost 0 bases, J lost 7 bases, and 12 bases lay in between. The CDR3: CASSLATTRIGELFF. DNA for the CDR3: TGTGCCAGCAGCTTAGCGACAACTCGAATCGGGGAGCTGTTTTTT.

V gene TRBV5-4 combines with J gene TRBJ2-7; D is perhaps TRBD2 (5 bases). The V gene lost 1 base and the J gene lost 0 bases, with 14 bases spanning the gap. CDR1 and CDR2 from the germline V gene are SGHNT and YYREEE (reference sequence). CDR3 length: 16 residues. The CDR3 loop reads CASSLFPGGLSYEQYF. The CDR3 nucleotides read TGTGCCAGCAGCTTGTTTCCTGGCGGGCTCTCCTACGAGCAGTACTTC.

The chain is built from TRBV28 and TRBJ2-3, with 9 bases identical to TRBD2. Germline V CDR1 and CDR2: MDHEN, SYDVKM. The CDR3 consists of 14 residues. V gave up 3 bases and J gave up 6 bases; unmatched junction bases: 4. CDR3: CASSFLAGSDTQYF. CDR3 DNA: TGTGCCAGCAGTTTTCTAGCGGGGTCGGATACGCAGTATTTT.

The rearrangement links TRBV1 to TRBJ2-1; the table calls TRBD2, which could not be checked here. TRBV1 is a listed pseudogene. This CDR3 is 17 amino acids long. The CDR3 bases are TGCACCAGCAGCCAAGATCTCGTCGAGCGGTCCTACAATGAGCAGTTCTTC. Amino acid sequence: CTSSQDLVERSYNEQFF.

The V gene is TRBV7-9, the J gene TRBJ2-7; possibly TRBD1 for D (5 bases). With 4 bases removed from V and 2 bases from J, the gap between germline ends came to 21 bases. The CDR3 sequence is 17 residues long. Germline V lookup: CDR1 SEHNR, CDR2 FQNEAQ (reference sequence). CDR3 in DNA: TGTGCCAGCAGCTCCGTAGAAGAGTGGGCAGGGACCTACGAGCAGTACTTC. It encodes CASSSVEEWAGTYEQYF.

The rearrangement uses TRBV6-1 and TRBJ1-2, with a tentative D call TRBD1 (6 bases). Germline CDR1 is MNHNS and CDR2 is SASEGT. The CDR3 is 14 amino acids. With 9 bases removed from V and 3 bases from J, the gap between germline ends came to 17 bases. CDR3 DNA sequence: TGTGCCAGATCGTTACTGGACAGCCACTATGGCTACACCTTC. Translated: CARSLLDSHYGYTF.

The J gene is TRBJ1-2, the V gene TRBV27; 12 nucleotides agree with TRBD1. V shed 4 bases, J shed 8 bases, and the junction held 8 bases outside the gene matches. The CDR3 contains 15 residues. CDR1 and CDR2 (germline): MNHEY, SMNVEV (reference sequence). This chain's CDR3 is CASSSPGQGARGYTF. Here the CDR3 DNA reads TGTGCCAGCAGTTCCCCGGGACAGGGGGCGCGAGGCTACACCTTC.

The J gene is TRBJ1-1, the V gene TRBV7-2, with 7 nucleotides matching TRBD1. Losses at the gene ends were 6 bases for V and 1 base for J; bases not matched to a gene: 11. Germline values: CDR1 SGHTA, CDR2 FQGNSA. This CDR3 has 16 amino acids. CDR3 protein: CASRLTGRGANTEAFF. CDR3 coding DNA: TGTGCCAGCAGATTGACAGGGCGGGGTGCGAACACTGAAGCTTTCTTT.

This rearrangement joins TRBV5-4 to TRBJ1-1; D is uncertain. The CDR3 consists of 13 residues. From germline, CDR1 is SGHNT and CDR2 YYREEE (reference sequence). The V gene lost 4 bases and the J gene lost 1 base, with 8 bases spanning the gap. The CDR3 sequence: CASSLRGNTEAFF. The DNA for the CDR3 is TGTGCCAGCAGCCTGCGGGGGAACACTGAAGCTTTCTTT.

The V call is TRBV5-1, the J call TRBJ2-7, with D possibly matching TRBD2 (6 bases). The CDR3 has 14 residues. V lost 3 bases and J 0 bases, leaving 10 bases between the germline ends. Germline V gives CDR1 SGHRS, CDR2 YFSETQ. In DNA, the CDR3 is TGCGCCAGCAGCTCGTCGGGGGTCTCCTACGAGCAGTACTTC. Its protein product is CASSSSGVSYEQYF.

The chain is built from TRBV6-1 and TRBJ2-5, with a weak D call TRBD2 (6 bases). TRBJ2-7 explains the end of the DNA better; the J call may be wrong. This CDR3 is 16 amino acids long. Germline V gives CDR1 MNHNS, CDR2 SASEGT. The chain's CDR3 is CASSGGWGEGDYEQYF. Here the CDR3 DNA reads TGTGCCAGCAGTGGGGGGTGGGGGGAAGGGGACTACGAGCAGTACTTC.